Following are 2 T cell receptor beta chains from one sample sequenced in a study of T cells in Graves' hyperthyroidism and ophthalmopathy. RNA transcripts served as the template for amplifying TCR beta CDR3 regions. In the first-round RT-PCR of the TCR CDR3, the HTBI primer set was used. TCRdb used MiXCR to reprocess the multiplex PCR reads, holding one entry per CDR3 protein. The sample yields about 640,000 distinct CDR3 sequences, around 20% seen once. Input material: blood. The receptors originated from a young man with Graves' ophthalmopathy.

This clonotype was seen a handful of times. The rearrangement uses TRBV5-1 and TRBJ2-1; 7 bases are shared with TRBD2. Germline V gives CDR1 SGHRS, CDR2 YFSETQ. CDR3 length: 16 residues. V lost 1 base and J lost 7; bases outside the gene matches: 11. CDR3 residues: CASSLWFAGEKNEQFF. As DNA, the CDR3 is TGCGCCAGCAGCTTGTGGTTTGCGGGAGAGAAGAATGAGCAGTTCTTC.

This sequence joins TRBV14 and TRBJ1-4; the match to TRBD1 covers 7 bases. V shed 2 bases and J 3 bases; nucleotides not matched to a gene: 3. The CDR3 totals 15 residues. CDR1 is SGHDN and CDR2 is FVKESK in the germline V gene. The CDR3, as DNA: TGTGCCAGCAGCCAATGGGACAGAGCTAATGAAAAACTGTTTTTT. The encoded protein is CASSQWDRANEKLFF.